The rows below give T cell receptor beta chains drawn from one sample of a study of OX40 agonist ivuxolimab in advanced cancers. Profiled with immunoSEQ multiplex PCR; TCRdb holds only in-frame clones, not every one. Counted here are roughly 56,000 clones, around four fifths occurring once; the ten biggest clones make up over 3.5%. The specimen was CD4+ or CD8+ T cells sorted from blood, collected in a trial of the OX40 agonist ivuxolimab. These receptors were obtained from an adult with an advanced solid tumor such as melanoma, head and neck, liver or kidney cancer. Both conserved end residues are part of each CDR3. D genes are given only for firm matches. Not all rows give a size; the values are once, few, many and, for expanded clones, a class.

D gene	clone size	J gene	V gene	CDR3 DNA	CDR3 protein
.	.	TRBJ1-2	TRBV5-6	TGTGCCAGCAGCTTGGGGCAGCGAAATAACTATGGCTACACCTTC	CASSLGQRNNYGYTF
TRBD1	.	TRBJ1-6	TRBV9	TGTGCCAGCAGCGTAGAGGGACAGTTAAATTCACCCCTCCACTTT	CASSVEGQLNSPLHF
TRBD1	.	TRBJ2-7	TRBV28	TGTGCCAGCAGTTCCCCTAGGGGGCTGGCCGAGCAGTACTTC	CASSSPRGLAEQYF
.	.	TRBJ2-7	TRBV20-1	TGCAGCAGCCCAACCCCCTACGAGCAGTACTTC	CSSPTPYEQYF
TRBD1	.	TRBJ1-6	TRBV19	TGTGCCAGTAGTGTACCCGGGACAGCCAATTCACCCCTCCACTTT	CASSVPGTANSPLHF
TRBD1	.	TRBJ2-2	TRBV5-1	TGCGCCAGCAGCTTAGGACAGGGGTCCCACACCGGGGAGCTGTTTTTT	CASSLGQGSHTGELFF
.	.	TRBJ1-5	TRBV7-9	TGTGCCAGCGGTTTTGGGGGGGATAGCAATCAGCCCCAGCATTTT	CASGFGGDSNQPQHF
TRBD2	once	TRBJ2-5	TRBV6-1	TGTGCCAGCAGTGAAGCGCGGCTAGCGGGGGCCCAGACCCAGTACTTC	CASSEARLAGAQTQYF
TRBD1	.	TRBJ1-4	TRBV28	TGTGCCAGCAGTTCGACAGGGACGGATGAAAAACTGTTTTTT	CASSSTGTDEKLFF
.	.	TRBJ2-7	TRBV6-4	.	CASSDFRGAPYEQYF
TRBD2	once	TRBJ2-3	TRBV12-5	TGTGCTAGTGGTTTCCCGTGGCGGGGGGGCACAGATACGCAGTATTTT	CASGFPWRGGTDTQYF
TRBD1	once	TRBJ1-2	TRBV28	TGTGCCAGCAGTCTCCCCGGGGGACAGGGGCACAATTTCTATGGCTACACCTTC	CASSLPGGQGHNFYGYTF
TRBD2	.	TRBJ2-1	TRBV5-1	TGCGCCAGCAGCTTGGGGCCGGGGGGAAACAATGAGCAGTTCTTC	CASSLGPGGNNEQFF
TRBD2	.	TRBJ2-1	TRBV28	TGTGCCAGCAGTTTAGCCGGTTTAAGTCTAGCGGGGGGTCTTTCCTACAATGAGCAGTTCTTC	CASSLAGLSLAGGLSYNEQFF
TRBD1	.	TRBJ2-7	TRBV27	TGTGCCAGCAGTTTAGACAGGGGGCTATACGAGCAGTACTTC	CASSLDRGLYEQYF
.	.	TRBJ1-6	TRBV4-2	TGTGCCAGCAGCCAAGACAGGGTAAACTCACCCCTCCACTTT	CASSQDRVNSPLHF
.	.	TRBJ1-2	TRBV6-1	TGTGCCAGCAGTGAAAACGGGGTCGGCGGCTACACCTTC	CASSENGVGGYTF
.	.	TRBJ2-7	TRBV4-3	TGCGCCAGCAGCCCCGGACGGGCGGGTGGCTCCTACGAGCAGTACTTC	CASSPGRAGGSYEQYF
TRBD1	few	TRBJ1-6	TRBV28	TGTGCCACCGAGGCAGGGGGGTTCACCTATAATTCACCCCTCCACTTT	CATEAGGFTYNSPLHF
.	.	TRBJ2-7	TRBV5-6	TGTGCCAGCAGCCCAGGGCAGGACGAGCAGTACTTC	CASSPGQDEQYF